This T cell receptor (beta chain) was recovered during a study of cytomegalovirus exposure and HLA in healthy donors. Study outcomes and limitations: CMV antigen specificity was confirmed in vitro for three CMV-associated chains.

This CDR3 region has 16 residues. V gave up 6 bases and J gave up 0 bases, with 12 bases separating them. The germline V gene encodes CDR1 SNHLY and CDR2 FYNNEI. Concerning this clone itself: The antigen remains undetermined.

Primers included in the PCR were 60 Vbeta and 13 Jbeta primers. The method was immunoSEQ multiplex PCR; TCRdb's version includes in-frame clones alone and lacks a portion of them. The sample contains 150,000 to 200,000 clones, just over 75% of which appear only once. The chain links TRBV2 to TRBJ1-6; D is perhaps TRBD1 (5 bases). This TCR was sampled from a woman aged 25 to 39 in good health and CMV-seropositive. Sequencing was performed on PBMCs. The CDR3 region has the DNA TGTGCCAGCAGGGCGGAGGGGAGCTCCTATAATTCACCCCTCCACTTT. Translating gives CASRAEGSSYNSPLHF.